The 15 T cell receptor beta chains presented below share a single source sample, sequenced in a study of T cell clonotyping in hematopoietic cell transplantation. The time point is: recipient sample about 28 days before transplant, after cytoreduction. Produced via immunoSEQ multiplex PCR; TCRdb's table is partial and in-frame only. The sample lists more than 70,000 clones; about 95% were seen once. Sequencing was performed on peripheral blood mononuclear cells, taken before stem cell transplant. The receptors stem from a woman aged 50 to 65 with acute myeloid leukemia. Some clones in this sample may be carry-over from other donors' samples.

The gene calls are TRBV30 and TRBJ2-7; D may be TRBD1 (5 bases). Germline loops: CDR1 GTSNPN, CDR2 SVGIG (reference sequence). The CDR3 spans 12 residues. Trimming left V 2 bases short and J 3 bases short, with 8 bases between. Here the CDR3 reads CAWSTGFYEQYF. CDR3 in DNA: TGTGCCTGGAGTACAGGCTTCTACGAGCAGTACTTC.

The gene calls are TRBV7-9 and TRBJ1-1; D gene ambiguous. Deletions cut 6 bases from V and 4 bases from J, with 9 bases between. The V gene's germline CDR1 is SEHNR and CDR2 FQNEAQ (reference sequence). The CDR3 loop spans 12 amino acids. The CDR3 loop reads CASSYTGTEAFF. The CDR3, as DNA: TGTGCCAGCAGTTACACGGGCACTGAAGCTTTCTTT.

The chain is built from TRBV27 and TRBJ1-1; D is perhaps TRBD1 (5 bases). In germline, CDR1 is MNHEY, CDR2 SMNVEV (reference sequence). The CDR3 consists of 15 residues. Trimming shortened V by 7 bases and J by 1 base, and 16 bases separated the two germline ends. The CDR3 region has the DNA TGTGCCAGCAATTTCGTCTCCGGGACGAACACTGAAGCTTTCTTT. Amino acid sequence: CASNFVSGTNTEAFF.

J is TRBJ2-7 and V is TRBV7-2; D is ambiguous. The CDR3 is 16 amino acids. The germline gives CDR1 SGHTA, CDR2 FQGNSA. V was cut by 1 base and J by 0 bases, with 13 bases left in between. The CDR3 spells CASSLETWINSYEQYF. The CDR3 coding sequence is TGTGCCAGCAGCTTAGAAACGTGGATCAACTCCTACGAGCAGTACTTC. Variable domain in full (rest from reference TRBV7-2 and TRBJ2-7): GAGVSQSPSNKVTEKGKDVELRCDPISGHTALYWYRQSLGQGLEFLIYFQGNSAPDKSGLPSDRFSAERTGGSVSTLTIQRTQQEDSAVYLCASSLETWINSYEQYFGPGTRLTVT.

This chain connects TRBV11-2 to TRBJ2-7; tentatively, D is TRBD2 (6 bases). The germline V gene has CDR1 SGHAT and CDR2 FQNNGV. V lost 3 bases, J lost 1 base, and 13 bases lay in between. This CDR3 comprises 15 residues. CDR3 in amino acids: CASSLGLIFSYEQYF. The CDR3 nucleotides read TGTGCCAGCAGCTTGGGACTCATCTTTTCCTACGAGCAGTACTTC.

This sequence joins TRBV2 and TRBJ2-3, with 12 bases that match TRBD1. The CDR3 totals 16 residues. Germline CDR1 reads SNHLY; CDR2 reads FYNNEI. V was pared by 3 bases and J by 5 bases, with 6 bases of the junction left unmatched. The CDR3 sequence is CASSEQGQGALDTQYF. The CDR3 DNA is TGTGCCAGCAGTGAGCAGGGACAGGGGGCATTAGATACGCAGTATTTT.

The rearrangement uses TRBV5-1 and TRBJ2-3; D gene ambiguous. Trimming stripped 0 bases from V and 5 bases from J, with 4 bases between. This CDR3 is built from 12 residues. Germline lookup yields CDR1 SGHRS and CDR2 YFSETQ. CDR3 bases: TGCGCCAGCAGCTTGGCTGAAGATACGCAGTATTTT. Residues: CASSLAEDTQYF.

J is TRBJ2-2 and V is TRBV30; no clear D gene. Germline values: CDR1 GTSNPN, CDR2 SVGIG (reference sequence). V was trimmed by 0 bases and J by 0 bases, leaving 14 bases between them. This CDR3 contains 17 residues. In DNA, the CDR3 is TGTGCCTGGAGTGTTCCGGGCCTTAGGGCGAACACCGGGGAGCTGTTTTTT. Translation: CAWSVPGLRANTGELFF.

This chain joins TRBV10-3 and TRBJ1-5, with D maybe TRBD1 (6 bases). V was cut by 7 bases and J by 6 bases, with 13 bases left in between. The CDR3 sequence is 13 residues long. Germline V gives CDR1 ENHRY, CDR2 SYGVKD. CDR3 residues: CAIKQGEGQPQHF. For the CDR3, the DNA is TGTGCCATCAAACAGGGAGAAGGTCAGCCCCAGCATTTT.

CDR3 sequence (DNA): TGTGCCAGTAGTATACAGCTCCACTCTGGAAACACCATATATTTT. Its protein is CASSIQLHSGNTIYF. The rearrangement joins TRBV19 to TRBJ1-3; D gene uncertain. The CDR3 runs 15 residues. The germline gives CDR1 LNHDA, CDR2 SQIVND (reference sequence). The germline V and J ends were trimmed by 2 bases and 0 bases, with 8 bases remaining between them.

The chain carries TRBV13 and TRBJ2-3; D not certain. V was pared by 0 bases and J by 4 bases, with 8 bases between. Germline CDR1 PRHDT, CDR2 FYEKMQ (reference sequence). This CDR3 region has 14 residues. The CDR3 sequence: CASSLGPSSDTQYF. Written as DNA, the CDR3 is TGTGCCAGCAGCTTAGGTCCTAGTTCAGATACGCAGTATTTT.

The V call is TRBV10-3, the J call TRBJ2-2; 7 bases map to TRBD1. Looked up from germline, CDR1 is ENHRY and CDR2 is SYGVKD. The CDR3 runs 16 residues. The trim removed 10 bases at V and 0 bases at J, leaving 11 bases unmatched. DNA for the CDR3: TGTGCCACCGAAGGACAGGCCCCCGCGAACACCGGGGAGCTGTTTTTT. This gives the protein CATEGQAPANTGELFF.

In DNA, the CDR3 is TGTGCCTGGAGTCTGCTAGCGGGTACCTACAATGAGCAGTTCTTC. Translated: CAWSLLAGTYNEQFF. This chain connects TRBV30 to TRBJ2-1; TRBD2 matches at 8 bases. Germline assignment: CDR1 GTSNPN and CDR2 SVGIG (reference sequence). This CDR3 spans 15 amino acids. With V trimmed by 2 bases and J by 2 bases, 5 bases remained unmatched.

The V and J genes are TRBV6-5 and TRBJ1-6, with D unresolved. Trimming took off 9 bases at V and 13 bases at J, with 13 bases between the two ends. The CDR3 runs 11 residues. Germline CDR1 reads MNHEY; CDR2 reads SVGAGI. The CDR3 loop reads CASSARGPLHF. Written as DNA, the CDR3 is TGTGCCAGTAGTGCACGAGGCCCCCTCCACTTT.

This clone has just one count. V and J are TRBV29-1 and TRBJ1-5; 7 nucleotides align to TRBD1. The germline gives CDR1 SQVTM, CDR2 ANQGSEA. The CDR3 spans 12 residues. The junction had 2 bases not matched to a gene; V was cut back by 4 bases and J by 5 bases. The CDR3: CSVAGTDQPQHF. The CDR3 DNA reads TGCAGCGTTGCGGGGACAGATCAGCCCCAGCATTTT. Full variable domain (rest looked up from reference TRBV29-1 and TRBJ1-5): SAVISQKPSRDICQRGTSLTIQCQVDSQVTMMFWYRQQPGQSLTLIATANQGSEATYESGFVIDKFPISRPNLTFSTLTVSNMSPEDSSIYLCSVAGTDQPQHFGDGTRLSIL.